The clone carrying this T cell receptor beta chain has a count of ten or more. Germline CDR1 is MNHEY and CDR2 is SVGAGI. Between the trimmed V and J ends, which lost 0 bases and 2 bases, there was a span of 11 bases. The CDR3 sequence is 15 residues long. As the template, RNA transcripts were used to amplify TCR beta CDR3 regions. The first round was an RT-PCR with HTBI primers, and the second round was a multiplex PCR. TCRdb processed the multiplex PCR reads anew with MiXCR; each CDR3 protein has one entry. The data hold around 470,000 distinct CDR3 sequences, with 13% to 15% observed a single time. The data were obtained in a study of Graves' ophthalmopathy and Graves' hyperthyroidism.

This clonotype was sampled from a woman aged 30 to 39 with Graves' ophthalmopathy. The chain joins TRBV6-5 to TRBJ2-7; D assignment may be TRBD1 or TRBD2 (5 bases each). The sequenced sample consisted of blood. The CDR3 region has the DNA TGTGCCAGCAGTTACTCGGTTGGGGGAACCTACGAGCAGTACTTC. Protein product: CASSYSVGGTYEQYF.